These 10 T cell receptor beta chains came from one sample sequenced in a study of blood T cell repertoires in COVID-19. Data came from immunoSEQ multiplex PCR; TCRdb stores just in-frame clones and leaves some out. Of roughly 100,000 clones in the sample, approximately 89% were seen once. The specimen sequenced was peripheral blood. The receptors come from a woman aged 80 or older in a cohort sampled during active COVID-19.

The CDR3 is CASSTLARGSTDTQYF. Here the CDR3 DNA reads TGTGCCAGCAGCACTCTGGCCAGGGGCAGCACAGATACGCAGTATTTT. The gene calls are TRBV7-8 and TRBJ2-3; weak D call: TRBD1 (6 bases). CDR1 and CDR2 from the germline V gene are SGHVS and FQNEAQ. This CDR3 comprises 16 residues. V lost 5 bases to trimming and J lost 0 bases, with 15 bases between them.

The chain recombines TRBV12-3 or TRBV12-4 with TRBJ1-4; tentative D call: TRBD1 (5 bases). Trimming pared 3 bases from V and 7 bases from J, leaving 9 bases between. The CDR3 is 13 amino acids. CDR3 nucleotide sequence: TGTGCCAGCAGTTTGCAGGGCGGTGAAAAACTGTTTTTT. Its translation: CASSLQGGEKLFF.

The rearrangement links TRBV6-5 to TRBJ2-2; D uncertain. Germline assignment: CDR1 MNHEY and CDR2 SVGAGI. Trimming left V 3 bases short and J 5 bases short, with 10 bases between. The CDR3 has 14 residues. The CDR3 loop is CASSYLSGTGELFF. The CDR3 nucleotides read TGTGCCAGCAGTTATCTCTCCGGGACCGGGGAGCTGTTTTTT.

The chain joins TRBV7-2 to TRBJ2-6; the D is unclear. V was pared by 1 base and J by 4 bases, with 8 bases between. This CDR3 region has 15 residues. Germline assignment: CDR1 SGHTA and CDR2 FQGNSA. DNA for the CDR3: TGTGCCAGCAGCTTAGTAGGCGGCGGGGCCAACGTCCTGACTTTC. Its protein is CASSLVGGGANVLTF.

This CDR3 reads CASSPLSGQVRETQYF. The CDR3, as DNA: TGTGCCAGCTCACCACTGTCAGGACAGGTCAGGGAGACCCAGTACTTC. V is TRBV18 and J is TRBJ2-5; TRBD1 matches at 7 bases. CDR1 KGHSH and CDR2 LQKENI come from the germline V gene. The CDR3 sequence is 16 residues long. V gave up 1 base and J gave up 5 bases; unmatched junction bases: 10.

This chain joins TRBV3-1 (or the pseudogene TRBV3-2) and TRBJ2-7; D remains ambiguous. Germline CDR1 reads LGHDT; CDR2 reads YNNKEL (reference sequence). The V gene lost 1 base and the J gene lost 2 bases, with 6 bases spanning the gap. The CDR3 runs to 13 residues. The CDR3 nucleotides read TGTGCCAGCAGCCAAGGCAGGACCTACGAGCAGTACTTC. It translates to CASSQGRTYEQYF.

The chain joins TRBV19 to TRBJ1-2; D possibly corresponds to TRBD1 (6 bases). This CDR3 has 13 residues. Germline V gene lookup returns CDR1 LNHDA and CDR2 SQIVND (reference sequence). Trimming took 4 bases from V and 7 from J, leaving 13 bases between them. CDR3 DNA: TGTGCCAGTAGTAATGACAGGTGGAGTGGCTACACCTTC. This gives the protein CASSNDRWSGYTF.

The rearrangement uses TRBV19 and TRBJ2-3; 12 positions match TRBD2. This CDR3 has 18 amino acids. The germline gives CDR1 LNHDA, CDR2 SQIVND (reference sequence). V lost 4 bases and J lost 4; bases outside the gene matches: 12. The CDR3 region is CASSRILTSGSLADTQYF. The CDR3 bases are TGTGCCAGTAGTAGGATCCTGACTAGCGGGAGTTTGGCAGATACGCAGTATTTT.

The chain joins TRBV7-2 to TRBJ2-7; D unclear. CDR1 and CDR2 from the germline V gene are SGHTA and FQGNSA. This CDR3 spans 13 amino acids. V lost 3 bases to trimming and J lost 8 bases, with 14 bases between them. CDR3 region: CASSFRAAPQQYF. CDR3 sequence (DNA): TGTGCCAGCAGCTTTCGAGCTGCCCCCCAGCAGTACTTC.

CDR3 bases: TGTGCCAGCTCACCACTAACAGGGTCGATGAACACTGAAGCTTTCTTT. This codes for CASSPLTGSMNTEAFF. This rearrangement joins TRBV18 to TRBJ1-1, with D possibly being TRBD1 (6 bases). V was clipped by 1 base and J by 0 bases, with 12 bases between them. Germline V lookup: CDR1 KGHSH, CDR2 LQKENI. This CDR3 has 16 amino acids.